Below, 21 T cell receptor beta chains from the same sample are listed, as sequenced in a study of T cell clonality in common variable immunodeficiency. Assay: immunoSEQ multiplex PCR; the TCRdb copy retains only in-frame clones and omits some. This repertoire holds 40,000 to 45,000 clones, and none appear only once. The sequencing sample was made of peripheral blood mononuclear cells. Source of these receptors: a person between 18 and 75 years old in good health.

This clone was detected ten times or more. The read comes to an end 3 residues before the CDR3 does, leaving the germline J gene to fill in the end. The rearrangement joins TRBV7-3 to TRBJ1-1; 8 bases map to TRBD1. This CDR3 has 13 residues. Germline CDR1 is SGHTA and CDR2 is FQGTGA. V trimming: 7 bases; J trimming: 7 bases; junction bases outside the gene matches: 8. The sequenced part of the CDR3 DNA is TGTGCCAGCAACTTCCAGGGGGCAAGTGAA. Protein product: CASNFQGASE. The entire CDR3 reads CASNFQGASEAFF.

This clone was recorded at least ten times. The CDR3 end falls 3 residues outside the read, so it is completed with the germline J gene. This sequence joins TRBV29-1 and TRBJ2-3, with 13 bases aligning to TRBD2. The V gene's germline CDR1 is SQVTM and CDR2 ANQGSEA. The CDR3 length is 14 residues. V trimming: 7 bases; J trimming: 8 bases; junction bases outside the gene matches: 9. CDR3: CSARTSGGLVTQYF. The CDR3 DNA, read in part, is TGCAGCGCCAGGACTAGCGGGGGTCTTGTTACG.

This clone was observed at least ten times. The sequenced CDR3 bases are TGTGCCAGCAGCCCGCGAGGGGTGTGGGAGGGCAGTGAGGATACG. Translated: CASSPRGVWEGSEDT. The whole CDR3 is CASSPRGVWEGSEDTQYF. This chain connects TRBV9 to TRBJ2-3, with 7 bases matching TRBD2. The read ends 3 residues early relative to the CDR3; the germline J gene fills the gap. This CDR3 has 18 residues. CDR1 and CDR2 (germline): SGDLS, YYNGEE. V gave up 4 bases and J gave up 6 bases; unmatched junction bases: 20.

This clone is labeled medium-sized (0.01 to 0.1%). The read gets to within 3 residues of the CDR3 end, and the germline J gene fills in the rest. This chain joins TRBV7-3 and TRBJ2-3; 7 bases are shared with TRBD2. The CDR3 is made up of 14 amino acids. Germline V CDR1 and CDR2: SGHTA, FQGTGA. Trimming cost V 2 bases and J 4 bases; bases outside gene matches: 3. The CDR3 protein is CASSLGLGADTQYF. CDR3 DNA, as far as it was read: TGTGCCAGCAGCTTAGGACTAGGAGCAGATACG.

Many counts were recorded for this clone. Sequencing ends 3 residues short of the CDR3 end; the germline J gene provides the rest. This chain joins TRBV18 and TRBJ2-7; D might be TRBD1 (6 bases). The V gene lost 6 bases and the J gene lost 3 bases, with 12 bases spanning the gap. The germline V gene encodes CDR1 KGHSH and CDR2 LQKENI. The length of the CDR3 is 13 residues. CDR3 in amino acids: CASSPGHLYEQYF. Incomplete CDR3 DNA: TGTGCCAGCTCGCCGGGACACCTCTACGAG.

This clone was found a few times. Read sequence stops 3 residues before the CDR3 end, and the germline J gene provides the missing end. This chain links TRBV18 with TRBJ1-2, with TRBD1 matching over 7 bases. There are 13 residues in the CDR3. CDR1 KGHSH and CDR2 LQKENI come from the germline V gene. This chain's CDR3 is CASSRDRPLDYTF. The sequenced CDR3 bases are TGTGCCAGCTCACGGGACAGACCCCTAGAC.

At least ten counts were recorded for this clone. With the read ending 3 residues before the CDR3 end, the germline J gene is used to fill in that end. The chain is built from TRBV6-4 and TRBJ2-3; D call uncertain. This CDR3 is built from 14 residues. The V end lost 2 bases, the J end lost 3 bases, and 9 bases lay between the germline ends. Germline V gene sequence: CDR1 MRHNA, CDR2 SNTAGT. The CDR3 loop reads CASSDAAETDTQYF. The sequenced part of the CDR3 DNA is TGTGCCAGCAGTGACGCGGCAGAAACAGATACG.

This clone was counted at least ten times. The read halts 3 residues ahead of the CDR3 end, with the missing end drawn from the germline J gene. The rearrangement joins TRBV20-1 to TRBJ2-5, with 7 positions matching TRBD2. Germline assignment: CDR1 DFQATT and CDR2 SNEGSKA (reference sequence). Trimming took 3 bases from V and 7 from J; bases not matched to a gene: 14. The CDR3 consists of 15 residues. The DNA read from the CDR3 is TGCAGTGCTAGTATCAAGGGCCCTCAGCGGGGGACC. Translated: CSASIKGPQRGT. In full, the CDR3 is CSASIKGPQRGTQYF.

This clone has at least ten counts. The read falls 3 residues short of the CDR3 end, and the missing part is taken from the germline J gene. The chain couples TRBV20-1 to TRBJ1-5; the D gene is possibly TRBD1 (6 bases). From germline, CDR1 is DFQATT and CDR2 SNEGSKA (reference sequence). V gave up 4 bases and J gave up 3 bases, with 16 bases separating them. The CDR3 contains 15 residues. CDR3 sequence reads: CSANPLGGLNQPQHF. The part of the CDR3 DNA that was read is TGCAGTGCTAATCCCCTGGGGGGGCTCAATCAGCCC.

This clone was detected ten times or more. The CDR3 is cut off 3 residues early in the read; its end comes from the germline J gene. This chain joins TRBV5-6 and TRBJ2-1; 9 bases agree with TRBD2. This CDR3 comprises 15 residues. V gave up 4 bases and J gave up 9 bases; unmatched junction bases: 11. Germline V gene lookup returns CDR1 SGHDT and CDR2 YYEEEE. The part of the CDR3 DNA that was read is TGTGCCAGCAGCCCCCTAGCGGGACCACATGGTGAG. Its translation is CASSPLAGPHGE. The full CDR3 protein is CASSPLAGPHGEQFF.

This clone was seen repeatedly, ten times or more. From the germline J gene comes the end of the CDR3, since the read stops 3 residues before it. The chain links TRBV28 to TRBJ1-4; TRBD1 might be the D (5 bases). Trimming stripped 4 bases from V and 8 bases from J, with 14 bases between. The CDR3 sequence is 14 residues long. CDR1 is MDHEN, CDR2 SYDVKM, per germline. The DNA read from the CDR3 is TGTGCCAGCAGTTCAACGGGGGGTGGAGAAAAA. Protein sequence: CASSSTGGGEK. The entire CDR3 reads CASSSTGGGEKLFF.

This clone was counted at least ten times. The CDR3 end is not reached by the read, which stops 3 residues before it; the germline J gene fills it in. This chain connects TRBV18 to TRBJ1-1, with no clear D. This CDR3 spans 14 amino acids. V was shortened by 10 bases and J by 1 base, with 16 bases between the two germline ends. Germline V gene data show CDR1 as KGHSH and CDR2 as LQKENI. CDR3 DNA (partial): TGTGCCACCCTCAGTCGGGTACGGAACACTGAA. Protein: CATLSRVRNTE. The entire CDR3 is CATLSRVRNTEAFF.

This clone was counted ten times or more. The CDR3 end is not reached by the read, which stops 3 residues before it; the germline J gene fills it in. The chain joins TRBV20-1 to TRBJ1-2, with 8 nucleotides matching TRBD1. The germline CDR1 and CDR2 sequences are DFQATT and SNEGSKA (reference sequence). The CDR3 sequence is 13 residues long. The CDR3 sequence: CSARFQDRDGYTF. The sequenced CDR3 bases are TGCAGTGCTAGGTTCCAGGACAGGGACGGC.

This clone was detected ten times or more. The CDR3 end lies 3 residues beyond the end of the read and is filled in from the germline J gene. The chain joins TRBV12-3 or TRBV12-4 to TRBJ2-3; D might be TRBD2 (6 bases). V was clipped by 5 bases and J by 0 bases, with 12 bases between them. This CDR3 spans 15 amino acids. CDR3: CASSGDSRSTDTQYF. Partial CDR3 DNA: TGTGCCAGCAGTGGGGACTCGAGGAGCACAGATACG.

Many counts were recorded for this clone. The read terminates 3 residues ahead of where the CDR3 ends, so the germline J gene completes it. V is TRBV5-1 and J is TRBJ2-2; tentatively, D is TRBD1 (6 bases). From germline, CDR1 is SGHRS and CDR2 YFSETQ. Trimming took 5 bases from V and 0 from J, leaving 11 bases between them. CDR3 length: 15 amino acids. The sequenced CDR3 bases are TGCGCCAGCAGAGGCGACAGGACGAACACCGGGGAG. Encoded protein: CASRGDRTNTGE. In full, the CDR3 reads CASRGDRTNTGELFF.

There are many counts of this clone. The read ends 3 residues before the CDR3 terminus; that terminus is restored from the germline J gene. This rearrangement joins TRBV5-1 to TRBJ2-1, with 8 bases matching TRBD1. Germline V CDR1 and CDR2: SGHRS, YFSETQ. Trimming took 2 bases from V and 8 from J; bases not matched to a gene: 6. The CDR3 runs 14 residues. The CDR3 bases that were read are TGCGCCAGCAGCTTTAGGACAGGGTTGGATGAG. Translation gives CASSFRTGLDE. The entire CDR3 reads CASSFRTGLDEQFF.

This clone came up many times. The CDR3 sequence: CSVTTGGERTLHF. The DNA read from the CDR3 is TGCAGCGTGACGACAGGGGGTGAGAGAACC. The J gene is TRBJ1-6, the V gene TRBV29-1, with TRBD1 identical over 9 bases. The CDR3 extends 3 residues past the end of the read, so its final part is completed from the germline J gene. In germline, CDR1 is SQVTM, CDR2 ANQGSEA. The CDR3 length is 13 residues.

This clone was seen repeatedly, ten times or more. The DNA read from the CDR3 is TGTGCCAGCAGCCTAAGACAGGGGGATTACAATGAG. This gives the protein CASSLRQGDYNE. The CDR3 in its entirety is CASSLRQGDYNEQFF. V usage is TRBV6-2 or TRBV6-3 and J usage is TRBJ2-1; 9 positions match TRBD1. The CDR3 end is not reached by the read, which stops 3 residues before it; the germline J gene fills it in. Germline values: CDR1 MNHEY, CDR2 SVGEGT. J lost 4 bases, V lost 6 bases, and 7 bases had no gene match. This CDR3 contains 15 residues.

This clone showed up many times. The read ends 3 residues early relative to the CDR3; the germline J gene fills the gap. The V and J genes are TRBV5-8 and TRBJ1-1; D call uncertain. Trimming removed 2 bases from V and 4 bases from J, with 3 bases in between. Germline V gene data show CDR1 as SGHTS and CDR2 as YDEGEE. CDR3 length equals 11 residues. The CDR3 DNA, read in part, is TGTGCCAGCAGCTTTCGCACTGAA. It specifies CASSFRTE. The entire CDR3 is CASSFRTEAFF.

The table lists this clone with many counts. The read stops 3 residues short of the end of the CDR3; the missing end is completed from the germline J gene. J is TRBJ1-2 and V is TRBV6-2 or TRBV6-3; maybe TRBD1 (5 bases). The CDR3 contains 13 residues. The ends were cut back, 6 bases at V and 2 bases at J, with 10 bases in the middle. In germline, CDR1 is MNHEY, CDR2 SVGEGT. The sequenced CDR3 bases are TGTGCCAGCAGGCTGACAGCCAACTATGGC. This translates into CASRLTANYG. The whole CDR3 protein reads CASRLTANYGYTF.

Many counts were recorded for this clone. Sequencing ends 3 residues short of the CDR3 end; the germline J gene provides the rest. The V gene is TRBV12-5, the J gene TRBJ2-1; the match to TRBD2 covers 10 bases. Germline V gene data show CDR1 as LGHNT and CDR2 as FRNRAP. Losses at the gene ends were 0 bases for V and 4 bases for J; bases not matched to a gene: 9. The CDR3 covers 18 residues. The covered CDR3 bases are TGTGCTAGTGGTTTGGTATCTTGGACTAGCGGACTATACAATGAG. This encodes CASGLVSWTSGLYNE. The entire CDR3 reads CASGLVSWTSGLYNEQFF.